This record looks at one T cell receptor (beta chain) sequence and its context. As yet, its antigen is unknown. A junction boundary mismatches the germline segment, possibly from a read error. Rearranged V-D-J TRB sequences were amplified with a mixed TRB-A/B primer pool. TCRdb reprocessed the multiplex PCR reads via MiXCR and lists one record per CDR3 protein. The sample yields 2,000 to 3,000 distinct CDR3 sequences, about three fifths seen once. The germline V gene encodes CDR1 SQVTM and CDR2 ANQGSEA. The CDR3 is made up of 15 amino acids. Peripheral blood genomic DNA, not sorted cells or RNA, was the template. The sample belongs to a study of T cell repertoires in aging, cancer and after chemotherapy. Study findings and constraints: Loss of evenness, beyond lost richness, contributed to age-related TCR diversity decline in cancer patients. These repertoire data do not allow conclusions about immunological memory after chemotherapy. Compared with age-matched healthy donors, untreated hematological or solid cancer patients showed higher blood TCR clonality.

This receptor was taken from a human donor with a solid tumor. What was sequenced was blood. The V and J genes are TRBV29-1 and TRBJ2-6, with D possibly TRBD1 on 5 matching bases. The CDR3 DNA is TGCAGCGTTGAATTGCACAGCTCTGGGGCCAACGTTCTGACTTTC. As protein: CSVELHSSGANVLTF.